The T cell receptor beta chain described here comes from a study of cytomegalovirus exposure and HLA in healthy donors. Germline V gene data show CDR1 as MGHRA and CDR2 as YSYEKL. Trimming took off 0 bases at V and 3 bases at J, with 12 bases between the two ends. The CDR3 sequence is 15 residues long. Primers for the PCR totalled 60 Vbeta and 13 Jbeta. Libraries were prepared by immunoSEQ multiplex PCR; TCRdb keeps only in-frame clonotypes and omits some of them. The sample includes about 96,000 clones, roughly 74% of them seen just once. This clone was counted between two and nine times. Sequenced: PBMCs. The TCR was taken from a woman in her seventies in good health and CMV-seropositive. This sequence joins TRBV4-1 and TRBJ2-7, with D possibly matching TRBD1 (5 bases). CDR3 coding DNA: TGCGCCAGCAGCCAAGAGAGGTTGGGGCTCTACGAGCAGTACTTC. Its translation is CASSQERLGLYEQYF.